What follows describes a single TCR beta chain. Its cognate antigen is unknown. This sample stems from a study of cytomegalovirus exposure and HLA in healthy donors. Study results and limitations: In vitro work confirmed that three CMV-associated chains recognize CMV antigens.

PCR used 60 Vbeta primers and 13 Jbeta primers. Clones were read by immunoSEQ multiplex PCR, and TCRdb kept only the in-frame ones, dropping some. The sample lists 90,000 to 120,000 clones; roughly 88% were seen once. This CDR3 region has 13 residues. The germline gives CDR1 LNHDA, CDR2 SQIVND (reference sequence). V was clipped by 9 bases and J by 6 bases; unmatched bases: 10. The material sequenced was PBMCs. The sequence came from a woman younger than 35 in good health and CMV-seronegative. The genes are TRBV19 and TRBJ1-1; 7 nucleotides align to TRBD1. The CDR3 sequence: CASWDRWGSEAFF. The DNA of the CDR3 is TGTGCCAGCTGGGACAGATGGGGCTCTGAAGCTTTCTTT.